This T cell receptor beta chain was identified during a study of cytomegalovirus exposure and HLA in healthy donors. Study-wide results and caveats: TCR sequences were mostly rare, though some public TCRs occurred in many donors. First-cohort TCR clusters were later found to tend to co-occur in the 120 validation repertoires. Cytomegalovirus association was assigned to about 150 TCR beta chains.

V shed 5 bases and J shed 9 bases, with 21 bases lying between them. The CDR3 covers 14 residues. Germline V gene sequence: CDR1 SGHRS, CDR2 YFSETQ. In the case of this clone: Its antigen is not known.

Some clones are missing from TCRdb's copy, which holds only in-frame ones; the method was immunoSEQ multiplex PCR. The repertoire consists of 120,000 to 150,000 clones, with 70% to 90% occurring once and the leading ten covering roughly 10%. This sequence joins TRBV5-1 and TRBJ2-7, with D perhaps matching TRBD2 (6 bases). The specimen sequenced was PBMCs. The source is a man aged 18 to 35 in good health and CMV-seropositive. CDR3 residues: CASSTGVQGEWQYF. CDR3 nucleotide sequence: TGCGCCAGCAGTACGGGAGTTCAGGGCGAATGGCAGTACTTC.